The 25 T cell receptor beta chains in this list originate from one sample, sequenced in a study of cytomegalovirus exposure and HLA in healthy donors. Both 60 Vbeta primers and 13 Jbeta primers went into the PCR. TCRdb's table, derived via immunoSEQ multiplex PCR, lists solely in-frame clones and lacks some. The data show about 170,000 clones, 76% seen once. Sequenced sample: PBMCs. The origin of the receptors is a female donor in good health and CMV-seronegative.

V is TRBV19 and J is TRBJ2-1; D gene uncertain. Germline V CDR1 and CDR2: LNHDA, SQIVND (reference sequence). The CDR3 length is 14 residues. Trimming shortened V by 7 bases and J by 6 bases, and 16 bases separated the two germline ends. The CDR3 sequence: CASNDSPTVNEQFF. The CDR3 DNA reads TGTGCCAGTAATGACTCCCCCACGGTCAATGAGCAGTTCTTC.

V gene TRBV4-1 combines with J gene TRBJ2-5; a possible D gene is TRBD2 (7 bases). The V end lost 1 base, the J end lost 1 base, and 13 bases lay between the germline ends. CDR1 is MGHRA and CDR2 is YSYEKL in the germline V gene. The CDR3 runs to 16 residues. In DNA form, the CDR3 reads TGCGCCAGCAGCCAAGGGGGGGGCTCGATCCAAGAGACCCAGTACTTC. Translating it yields CASSQGGGSIQETQYF.

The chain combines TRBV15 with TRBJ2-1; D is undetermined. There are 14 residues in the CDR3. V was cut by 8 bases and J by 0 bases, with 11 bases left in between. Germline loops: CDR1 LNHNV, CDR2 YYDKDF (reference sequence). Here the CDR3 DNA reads TGTGCCACCCGAAGCCGGAGCTCCTACAATGAGCAGTTCTTC. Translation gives CATRSRSSYNEQFF.

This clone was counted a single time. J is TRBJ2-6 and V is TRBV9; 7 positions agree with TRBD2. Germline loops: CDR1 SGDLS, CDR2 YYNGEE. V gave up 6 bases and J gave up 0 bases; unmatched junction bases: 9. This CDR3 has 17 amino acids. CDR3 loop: CASNPREGLSGANVLTF. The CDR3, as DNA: TGTGCCAGCAACCCAAGGGAGGGCCTCTCTGGGGCCAACGTCCTGACTTTC.

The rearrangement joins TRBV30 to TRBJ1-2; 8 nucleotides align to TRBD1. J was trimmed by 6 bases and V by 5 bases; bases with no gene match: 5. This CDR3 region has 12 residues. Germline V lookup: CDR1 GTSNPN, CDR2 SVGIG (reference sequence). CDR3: CAWGQGAHGYTF. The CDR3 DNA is TGTGCCTGGGGACAGGGAGCGCATGGCTACACCTTC.

CDR3 loop: CASSPTVGTGGRETQYF. The CDR3 nucleotides are TGTGCCAGCAGCCCGACCGTTGGGACAGGGGGAAGGGAGACCCAGTACTTC. The chain has TRBV14 and TRBJ2-5, with 11 bases lining up with TRBD1. CDR1 is SGHDN and CDR2 is FVKESK in the germline V gene. This CDR3 has 17 residues. Trimming took 4 bases from V and 5 from J; bases not matched to a gene: 12.

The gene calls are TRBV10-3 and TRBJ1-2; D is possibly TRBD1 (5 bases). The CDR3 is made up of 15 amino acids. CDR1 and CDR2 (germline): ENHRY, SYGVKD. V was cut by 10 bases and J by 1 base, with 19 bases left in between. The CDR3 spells CATQSPGDLNYGYTF. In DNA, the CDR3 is TGTGCCACACAATCCCCGGGGGACCTTAACTATGGCTACACCTTC.

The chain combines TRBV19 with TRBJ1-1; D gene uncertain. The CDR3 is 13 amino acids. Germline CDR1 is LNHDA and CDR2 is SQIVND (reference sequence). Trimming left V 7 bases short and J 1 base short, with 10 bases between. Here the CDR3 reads CASNPRSNTEAFF. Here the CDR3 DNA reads TGTGCCAGTAACCCTAGGTCGAACACTGAAGCTTTCTTT. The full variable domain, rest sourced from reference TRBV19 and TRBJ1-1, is DGGITQSPKYLFRKEGQNVTLSCEQNLNHDAMYWYRQDPGQGLRLIYYSQIVNDFQKGDIAEGYSVSREKKESFPLTVTSAQKNPTAFYLCASNPRSNTEAFFGQGTRLTVV.

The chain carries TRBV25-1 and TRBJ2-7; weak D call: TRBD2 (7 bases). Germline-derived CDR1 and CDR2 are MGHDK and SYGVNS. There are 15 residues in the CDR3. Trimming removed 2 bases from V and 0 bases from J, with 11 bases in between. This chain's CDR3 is CASSETGGPSYEQYF. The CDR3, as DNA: TGTGCCAGCAGTGAAACCGGGGGGCCCTCCTACGAGCAGTACTTC.

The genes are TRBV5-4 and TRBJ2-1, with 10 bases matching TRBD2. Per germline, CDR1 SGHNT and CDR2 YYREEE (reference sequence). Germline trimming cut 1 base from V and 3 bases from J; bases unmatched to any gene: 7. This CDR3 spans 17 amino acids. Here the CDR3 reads CASSLRLAGANYNEQFF. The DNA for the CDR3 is TGTGCCAGCAGCTTGAGGCTAGCGGGGGCCAACTACAATGAGCAGTTCTTC.

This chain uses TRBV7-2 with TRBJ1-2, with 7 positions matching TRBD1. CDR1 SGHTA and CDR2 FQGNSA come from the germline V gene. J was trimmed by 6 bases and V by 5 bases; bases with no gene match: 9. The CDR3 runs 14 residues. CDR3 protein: CASSRYRGGDGYTF. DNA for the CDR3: TGTGCCAGCAGCCGTTACAGGGGAGGCGATGGCTACACCTTC.

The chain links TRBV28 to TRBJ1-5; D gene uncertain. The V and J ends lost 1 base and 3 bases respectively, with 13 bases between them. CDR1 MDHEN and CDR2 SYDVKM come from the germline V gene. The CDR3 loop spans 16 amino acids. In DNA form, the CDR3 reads TGTGCCAGCAGTTTATACGGAGTGTCGAACAATCAGCCCCAGCATTTT. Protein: CASSLYGVSNNQPQHF. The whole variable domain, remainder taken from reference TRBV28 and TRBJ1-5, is DVKVTQSSRYLVKRTGEKVFLECVQDMDHENMFWYRQDPGLGLRLIYFSYDVKMKEKGDIPEGYSVSREKKERFSLILESASTNQTSMYLCASSLYGVSNNQPQHFGDGTRLSIL.

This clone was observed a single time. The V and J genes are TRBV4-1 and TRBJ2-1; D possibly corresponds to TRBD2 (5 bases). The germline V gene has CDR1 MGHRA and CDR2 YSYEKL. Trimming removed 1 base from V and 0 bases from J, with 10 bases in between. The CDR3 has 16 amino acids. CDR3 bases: TGCGCCAGCAGCCAAGGGAGGCTCCTCTCCTACAATGAGCAGTTCTTC. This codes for CASSQGRLLSYNEQFF.

The CDR3 loop reads CASSLYDRALVQPQHF. The CDR3 DNA follows: TGTGCCAGCAGTTTATATGACAGGGCCCTGGTTCAGCCCCAGCATTTT. This chain uses TRBV28 with TRBJ1-5, with 7 bases aligning to TRBD1. Looked up from germline, CDR1 is MDHEN and CDR2 is SYDVKM. The CDR3 has 16 amino acids. The V segment lost 1 base and the J segment 6 bases; nucleotides outside the gene matches: 9.

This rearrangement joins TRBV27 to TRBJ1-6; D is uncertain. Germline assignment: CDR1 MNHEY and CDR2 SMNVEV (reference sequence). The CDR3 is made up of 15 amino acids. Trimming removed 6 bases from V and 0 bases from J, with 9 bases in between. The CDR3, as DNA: TGTGCCAGCAGGTCTTTGAGCTCCTATAATTCACCCCTCCACTTT. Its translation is CASRSLSSYNSPLHF.

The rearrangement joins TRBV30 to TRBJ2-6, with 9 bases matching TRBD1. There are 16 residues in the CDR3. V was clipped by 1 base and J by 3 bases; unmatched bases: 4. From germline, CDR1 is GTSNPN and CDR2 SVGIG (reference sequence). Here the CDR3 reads CAWSGQGVDGANVLTF. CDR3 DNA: TGTGCCTGGAGTGGACAGGGGGTTGATGGGGCCAACGTCCTGACTTTC.

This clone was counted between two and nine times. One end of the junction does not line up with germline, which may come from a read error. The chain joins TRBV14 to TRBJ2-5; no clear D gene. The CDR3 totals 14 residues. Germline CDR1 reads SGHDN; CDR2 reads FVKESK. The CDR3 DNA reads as TGTGCCAGCAGCCAAGTACCAAACCAGGAGACCCAGTACTTC. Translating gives CASSQVPNQETQYF. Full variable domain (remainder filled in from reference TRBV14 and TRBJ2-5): EAGVTQFPSHSVIEKGQTVTLRCDPISGHDNLYWYRRVMGKEIKFLLHFVKESKQDESGMPNNRFLAERTGGTYSTLKVQPAELEDSGVYFCASSQVPNQETQYFGPGTRLLVL.

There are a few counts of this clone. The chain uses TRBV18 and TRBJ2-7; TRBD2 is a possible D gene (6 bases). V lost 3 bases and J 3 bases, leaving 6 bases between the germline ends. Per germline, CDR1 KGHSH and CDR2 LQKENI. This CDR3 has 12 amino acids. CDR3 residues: CASSPGGYEQYF. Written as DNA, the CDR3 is TGTGCCAGCTCACCGGGAGGCTACGAGCAGTACTTC.

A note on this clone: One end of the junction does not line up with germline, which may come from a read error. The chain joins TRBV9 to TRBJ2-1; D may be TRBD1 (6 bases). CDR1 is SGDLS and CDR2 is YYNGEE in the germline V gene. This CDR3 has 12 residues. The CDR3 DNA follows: TGTGCCAGCAGAGGACAGTACAATCAGCAGTTCTTC. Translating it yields CASRGQYNQQFF.

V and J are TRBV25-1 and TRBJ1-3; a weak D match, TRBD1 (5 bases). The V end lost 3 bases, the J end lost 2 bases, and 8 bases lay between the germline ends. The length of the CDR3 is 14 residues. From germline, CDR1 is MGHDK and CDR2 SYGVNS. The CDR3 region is CASSDREAGNTIYF. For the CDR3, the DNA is TGTGCCAGCAGTGACAGGGAGGCTGGAAACACCATATATTTT.

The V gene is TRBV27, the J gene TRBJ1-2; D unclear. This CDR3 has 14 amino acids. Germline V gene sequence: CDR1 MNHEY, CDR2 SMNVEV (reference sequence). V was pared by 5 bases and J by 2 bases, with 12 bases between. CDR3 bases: TGTGCCAGCAGTCCGGGCGGGGTCAACTATGGCTACACCTTC. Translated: CASSPGGVNYGYTF.

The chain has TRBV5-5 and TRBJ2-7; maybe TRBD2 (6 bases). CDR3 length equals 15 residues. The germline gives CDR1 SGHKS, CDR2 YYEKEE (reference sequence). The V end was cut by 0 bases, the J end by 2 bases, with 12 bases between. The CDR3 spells CASSLAPSGAYEQYF. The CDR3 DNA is TGTGCCAGCAGCTTGGCCCCCTCGGGGGCCTACGAGCAGTACTTC.

DNA of the CDR3: TGCGCCAGCACCCCCTCCGCGGCGGGGACTAGCACAGATACGCAGTATTTT. Translated: CASTPSAAGTSTDTQYF. The chain is built from TRBV4-1 and TRBJ2-3, with D possibly being TRBD2 (6 bases). The CDR3 covers 17 residues. Germline V gives CDR1 MGHRA, CDR2 YSYEKL. Trimming took off 7 bases at V and 0 bases at J, with 20 bases between the two ends.

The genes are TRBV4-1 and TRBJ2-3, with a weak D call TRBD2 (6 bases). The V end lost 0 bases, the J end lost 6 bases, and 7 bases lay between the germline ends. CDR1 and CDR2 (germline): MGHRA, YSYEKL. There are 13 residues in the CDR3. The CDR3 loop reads CASSQEGRDTQYF. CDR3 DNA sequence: TGCGCCAGCAGCCAAGAAGGGAGGGATACGCAGTATTTT.

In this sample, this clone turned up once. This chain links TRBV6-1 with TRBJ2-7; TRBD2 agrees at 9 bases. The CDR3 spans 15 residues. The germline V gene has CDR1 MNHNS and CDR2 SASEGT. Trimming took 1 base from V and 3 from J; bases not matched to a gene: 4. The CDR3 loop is CASSEGLAGSYEQYF. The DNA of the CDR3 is TGTGCCAGCAGTGAAGGGCTAGCGGGGAGCTACGAGCAGTACTTC.